The clone carrying this T cell receptor (beta chain) appeared a few times. Its antigen remains unidentified. The time point here: persistent/refractory GD, antithyroid drugs over 5 years with positive TRAb. PBMC RNA was the source of the TCR library. Each patient gave approximately 9.6 milliliters of EDTA-anticoagulated peripheral blood. V was pared by 1 base and J by 2 bases, with 6 bases between. The CDR3 runs to 13 residues. The sample comes from a study of regulatory T cells in long-lasting Graves disease. Study summary: Graves' disease counted as persistent after over 5 years of antithyroid drugs with positive TSH receptor antibodies. Study findings and constraints: Researchers reported studying only peripheral blood, not thyroid tissue. Gene preferences differed: TRBV28, TRBJ1-2, TRBJ2-5 in persistent cases.

Through Arm-PCR of CDR3 regions and iRepertoire HTBI primers, TCR beta libraries were built. From the multiplex PCR reads, TCRdb called clonotypes with MiXCR, one entry per CDR3 protein. The sample has over 650,000 distinct CDR3 sequences, about 32% seen once; the top ten hold roughly 40%. This receptor was identified in a female donor with Graves disease. This chain links TRBV12-3 or TRBV12-4 with TRBJ2-7; D not resolved. The sample consisted of peripheral blood mononuclear cells (PBMCs), taken when the disease was refractory, from a patient treated with antithyroid drugs. The CDR3 DNA reads as TGTGCCAGCAGTTTAGTGGAGACCTACGAGCAGTACTTC. Protein product: CASSLVETYEQYF.